This entry lists 25 T cell receptor beta chains sequenced from one sample in a study of shared clonotypes between healthy human individuals. The method was immunoSEQ multiplex PCR; TCRdb's version includes in-frame clones alone and lacks a portion of them. The profile shows some 550,000 clones, 97% of them singletons. Sequenced: naive CD4+ T cells sorted from blood. Subset in this sample: CD45RA+ positively selected. These receptors were collected from a woman aged 25 to 39 in good health.

This chain uses TRBV29-1 with TRBJ2-3; 9 nucleotides match TRBD2. In germline, CDR1 is SQVTM, CDR2 ANQGSEA. The junction had 4 bases not matched to a gene; V was cut back by 2 bases and J by 4 bases. The CDR3 length is 14 residues. CDR3 region: CSVEMGLAADTQYF. CDR3 DNA: TGCAGCGTTGAAATGGGACTAGCCGCAGATACGCAGTATTTT.

V and J are TRBV9 and TRBJ2-1; TRBD2 agrees at 10 bases. The germline V gene has CDR1 SGDLS and CDR2 YYNGEE. This CDR3 spans 16 amino acids. V was pared by 0 bases and J by 4 bases, with 4 bases of the junction left unmatched. The CDR3 DNA sequence: TGTGCCAGCAGCGTAGATATAGCGGGAGGATACAATGAGCAGTTCTTC. This codes for CASSVDIAGGYNEQFF.

This chain connects TRBV28 to TRBJ1-5; D not resolved. This CDR3 spans 11 amino acids. Germline-derived CDR1 and CDR2 are MDHEN and SYDVKM. V was shortened by 7 bases and J by 5 bases, with 6 bases between the two germline ends. Written as DNA, the CDR3 is TGTGCCAGCACCTCCGATCAGCCCCAGCATTTT. It is translated as CASTSDQPQHF.

This chain links TRBV4-1 with TRBJ1-5; maybe TRBD1 (5 bases). Trimming took 0 bases from V and 6 from J, leaving 12 bases between them. Looked up from germline, CDR1 is MGHRA and CDR2 is YSYEKL. CDR3 length: 15 amino acids. CDR3 in DNA: TGCGCCAGCAGCCAAGAAGGCCAGGGCGTTCAGCCCCAGCATTTT. It is translated as CASSQEGQGVQPQHF.

The chain has TRBV27 and TRBJ1-5; TRBD1 agrees at 8 bases. Per the germline V gene, CDR1 is MNHEY and CDR2 is SMNVEV (reference sequence). CDR3 length: 15 residues. Unmatched junction bases numbered 5, after V lost 5 bases and J lost 2 bases. The CDR3 protein is CASSPQGAGNQPQHF. CDR3 nucleotide sequence: TGTGCCAGCAGTCCTCAGGGGGCCGGCAATCAGCCCCAGCATTTT.

The rearrangement joins TRBV4-1 to TRBJ1-2, with D perhaps matching TRBD1 (5 bases). This CDR3 spans 16 amino acids. CDR1 and CDR2 from the germline V gene are MGHRA and YSYEKL. V was cut by 0 bases and J by 4 bases, with 15 bases left in between. The CDR3 DNA follows: TGCGCCAGCAGCCAAGAAGGGACGCCGGTGGGCTATGGCTACACCTTC. Translation gives CASSQEGTPVGYGYTF.

This chain's CDR3 is CASSATAVNTGELFF. In nucleotides, the CDR3 is TGTGCCAGCTCAGCGACTGCTGTGAACACCGGGGAGCTGTTTTTT. The chain combines TRBV18 with TRBJ2-2; D uncertain. The CDR3 is 15 amino acids. Germline V gives CDR1 KGHSH, CDR2 LQKENI. V lost 5 bases, J lost 1 base, and 11 bases lay in between.

The chain uses TRBV4-1 and TRBJ2-7; 8 positions agree with TRBD2. The CDR3 is 16 residues long. The V gene's germline CDR1 is MGHRA and CDR2 YSYEKL. The V and J ends lost 2 bases and 1 base, in that order; junction bases with no gene match: 7. The CDR3 protein is CASSQRRGGTSYEQYF. Here the CDR3 DNA reads TGCGCCAGCAGCCAACGCCGGGGGGGGACGTCCTACGAGCAGTACTTC.

The rearrangement uses TRBV4-2 and TRBJ2-5; TRBD2 is a possible D gene (6 bases). The J call may be wrong; the DNA end is better matched by TRBJ2-7. The CDR3 runs 16 residues. The germline V gene has CDR1 LGHNA and CDR2 YNFKEQ. The CDR3 DNA sequence: TGTGCCAGCAGAGACGGCACCGGGGGAGTTTTTCACGAGCAGTACTTC. The encoded protein is CASRDGTGGVFHEQYF.

This chain connects TRBV5-1 to TRBJ1-2, with D tentatively TRBD1 (5 bases). The CDR3 covers 14 residues. V was cut by 2 bases and J by 8 bases, with 16 bases left in between. In germline, CDR1 is SGHRS, CDR2 YFSETQ. The CDR3 DNA reads as TGCGCCAGCAGCTTTCGTGGGGCAGAGGAAGGCTACACCTTC. Protein product: CASSFRGAEEGYTF.

This clone was observed once. This chain links TRBV25-1 with TRBJ1-5; D ambiguous. Trimming took off 4 bases at V and 0 bases at J, with 7 bases between the two ends. The CDR3 has 14 residues. The germline CDR1 and CDR2 sequences are MGHDK and SYGVNS. CDR3 coding DNA: TGTGCCAGCAGTGGTTCGGGTAGCAATCAGCCCCAGCATTTT. Its protein product is CASSGSGSNQPQHF.

The chain recombines TRBV5-1 with TRBJ2-1, with D uncertain. This CDR3 is 14 amino acids long. CDR1 is SGHRS, CDR2 YFSETQ, per germline. Trimming removed 7 bases from V and 7 bases from J, with 18 bases in between. The CDR3 region is CASSNFFEVNEQFF. Written as DNA, the CDR3 is TGCGCCAGCTCTAATTTCTTCGAGGTTAATGAGCAGTTCTTC.

The genes are TRBV7-9 and TRBJ2-7; TRBD2 agrees at 10 bases. Germline CDR1 is SEHNR and CDR2 is FQNEAQ (reference sequence). J gave up 1 base and V 5 bases, and 8 bases lay outside the gene matches. The CDR3 consists of 16 residues. The CDR3 region has the DNA TGTGCCAGCAGCCCCAGGACTAGCGGCCGGTCCTACGAGCAGTACTTC. As protein: CASSPRTSGRSYEQYF. Drawing the rest from reference TRBV7-9 and TRBJ2-7, the complete variable domain is DTGVSQNPRHKITKRGQNVTFRCDPISEHNRLYWYRQTLGQGPEFLTYFQNEAQLEKSRLLSDRFSAERPKGSFSTLEIQRTEQGDSAMYLCASSPRTSGRSYEQYFGPGTRLTVT.

This chain joins TRBV20-1 and TRBJ2-1; no clear D. Germline CDR1 is DFQATT and CDR2 is SNEGSKA (reference sequence). The CDR3 has 11 amino acids. The V end was cut by 0 bases, the J end by 10 bases, with 7 bases between. CDR3 region: CSAREGWEQFF. DNA for the CDR3: TGCAGTGCTAGAGAGGGATGGGAGCAGTTCTTC.

V usage is TRBV2 and J usage is TRBJ1-2, with D tentatively TRBD1 (5 bases). V was shortened by 4 bases and J by 3 bases, with 9 bases between the two germline ends. CDR3 length equals 13 residues. Germline CDR1 SNHLY, CDR2 FYNNEI. The CDR3 protein is CASSGQIYYGYTF. The CDR3 coding sequence is TGTGCCAGCAGTGGACAGATATACTATGGCTACACCTTC.

This chain links TRBV5-1 with TRBJ2-3, with 8 nucleotides matching TRBD2. J was trimmed by 6 bases and V by 1 base; bases with no gene match: 10. The CDR3 runs 16 residues. Germline lookup yields CDR1 SGHRS and CDR2 YFSETQ. The CDR3 region is CASSLTSGRGLDTQYF. The CDR3 region has the DNA TGCGCCAGCAGCTTGACAAGCGGGAGAGGGTTGGATACGCAGTATTTT.

V is TRBV27 and J is TRBJ2-3; D gene uncertain. Between the trimmed V and J ends, which lost 5 bases and 4 bases, there was a span of 7 bases. This CDR3 region has 12 residues. In germline, CDR1 is MNHEY, CDR2 SMNVEV (reference sequence). The CDR3 DNA reads as TGTGCCAGCAGTCTATACCCAGATACGCAGTATTTT. It codes for CASSLYPDTQYF.

This clone was seen a single time. The V gene is TRBV9, the J gene TRBJ2-2; 8 nucleotides align to TRBD1. Trimming at V came to 2 bases and at J to 3 bases, leaving 3 bases not matched to a gene. There are 15 residues in the CDR3. Germline lookup yields CDR1 SGDLS and CDR2 YYNGEE. The CDR3 reads CASSVQGAYTGELFF. For the CDR3, the DNA is TGTGCCAGCAGCGTGCAGGGGGCTTACACCGGGGAGCTGTTTTTT.

The rearrangement links TRBV10-3 to TRBJ2-3; 15 bases are shared with TRBD2. The CDR3 covers 17 residues. CDR1 and CDR2 (germline): ENHRY, SYGVKD. V shed 2 bases, J shed 5 bases, and the junction held 5 bases outside the gene matches. The CDR3 region is CAISEGLAGGPVDTQYF. In DNA form, the CDR3 reads TGTGCCATCAGTGAGGGACTAGCGGGAGGGCCAGTAGATACGCAGTATTTT.

The chain joins TRBV28 to TRBJ1-1, with 9 positions matching TRBD1. The junction had 6 bases not matched to a gene; V was cut back by 7 bases and J by 0 bases. Germline CDR1 and CDR2: MDHEN and SYDVKM. The CDR3 spans 15 residues. This CDR3 is CASNGQGTLNTEAFF. CDR3 coding DNA: TGTGCCAGCAATGGACAGGGGACTCTGAACACTGAAGCTTTCTTT.

The chain uses TRBV6-5 and TRBJ2-7; D remains ambiguous. The V and J ends lost 8 bases and 4 bases respectively, with 9 bases between them. Germline V gene data show CDR1 as MNHEY and CDR2 as SVGAGI. There are 11 residues in the CDR3. The CDR3 region is CASRDGYEQYF. CDR3 coding DNA: TGTGCCAGCCGTGACGGATACGAGCAGTACTTC.

V usage is TRBV29-1 and J usage is TRBJ2-2; D is undetermined. The CDR3 has 10 residues. Germline CDR1 SQVTM, CDR2 ANQGSEA. V lost 3 bases, J lost 7 bases, and 3 bases lay in between. The CDR3 loop reads CSVEYGELFF. The CDR3 bases are TGCAGCGTTGAGTACGGGGAGCTGTTTTTT.

In nucleotides, the CDR3 is TGTGCCAGCGGAAACCTAGGGGGCGTAGCTTTCTTT. It yields the protein CASGNLGGVAFF. V gene TRBV28 combines with J gene TRBJ1-1; 7 nucleotides match TRBD1. V lost 8 bases to trimming and J lost 10 bases; unmatched junction nucleotides: 10. The germline V gene encodes CDR1 MDHEN and CDR2 SYDVKM. This CDR3 is built from 12 residues.

This clone occurred a few times. The chain has TRBV11-2 and TRBJ2-7; the D gene is possibly TRBD1 (5 bases). Per the germline V gene, CDR1 is SGHAT and CDR2 is FQNNGV. The CDR3 sequence is 12 residues long. Trimming left V 4 bases short and J 3 bases short, with 7 bases between. The CDR3 reads CASSWTNYEQYF. The CDR3 DNA follows: TGTGCCAGCAGCTGGACAAACTACGAGCAGTACTTC.

J is TRBJ2-3 and V is TRBV5-8; D is possibly TRBD1 (6 bases). Germline-derived CDR1 and CDR2 are SGHTS and YDEGEE. The CDR3 loop spans 13 amino acids. V was pared by 2 bases and J by 5 bases, with 9 bases between. CDR3 sequence (DNA): TGTGCCAGCAGCTTCAGGGGTGGAGATACGCAGTATTTT. This encodes CASSFRGGDTQYF. Supplemented by reference TRBV5-8 and TRBJ2-3, the full variable domain reads EAGVTQSPTHLIKTRGQQATLRCSPISGHTSVYWYQQALGLGLQFLLWYDEGEERNRGNFPPRFSGRQFPNYSSELNVNALELEDSALYLCASSFRGGDTQYFGPGTRLTVL.